The 10 T cell receptor beta chains below come from one sample, sequenced in a study of blood T cell repertoires in COVID-19. The protocol was immunoSEQ multiplex PCR, while the TCRdb copy is restricted to in-frame clones and leaves out a portion. The sample holds 110,000 to 150,000 clones, 84% seen once. The sequenced material came from peripheral blood. These TCRs come from a man in his sixties with active or convalescent COVID-19.

The chain uses TRBV7-6 and TRBJ2-4, with TRBD1 identical over 7 bases. Germline V gene lookup returns CDR1 SGHVS and CDR2 FNYEAQ. CDR3 size: 19 residues. The V segment lost 0 bases and the J segment 8 bases; nucleotides outside the gene matches: 19. CDR3 sequence reads: CASSLAPFGTALIQHIQYF. The CDR3 bases are TGTGCCAGCAGCTTAGCGCCGTTCGGGACAGCCCTAATACAACACATTCAGTACTTC.

This clone was found a few times. This chain uses TRBV7-9 with TRBJ1-2, with D unclear. The CDR3 covers 12 residues. Trimming shortened V by 5 bases and J by 2 bases, and 6 bases separated the two germline ends. Germline V CDR1 and CDR2: SEHNR, FQNEAQ (reference sequence). Written as DNA, the CDR3 is TGTGCCAGCAGCATAAAAAACTATGGCTACACCTTC. This sequence encodes CASSIKNYGYTF.

The chain has TRBV6-5 and TRBJ1-3, with D uncertain. The CDR3 totals 13 residues. Germline loops: CDR1 MNHEY, CDR2 SVGAGI. Trimming pared 5 bases from V and 2 bases from J, leaving 7 bases between. The CDR3 here is CASSPTPGNTIYF. CDR3 nucleotides: TGTGCCAGCAGTCCAACTCCTGGAAACACCATATATTTT.

This clone has just a few counts. V gene TRBV7-8 combines with J gene TRBJ2-2, with 8 nucleotides matching TRBD2. Germline CDR1 and CDR2: SGHVS and FQNEAQ. V was clipped by 1 base and J by 5 bases; unmatched bases: 9. The CDR3 extends over 17 amino acids. The CDR3, as DNA: TGTGCCAGCAGCTTAGTTGGGAGCGGGAGATTAACCGGGGAGCTGTTTTTT. Translation gives CASSLVGSGRLTGELFF.

This rearrangement joins TRBV6-4 to TRBJ2-2; weak D call: TRBD1 (5 bases). Per germline, CDR1 MRHNA and CDR2 SNTAGT. The CDR3 has 14 residues. V lost 4 bases and J 4 bases, leaving 10 bases between the germline ends. CDR3 protein: CASSADRATGELFF. In DNA form, the CDR3 reads TGTGCCAGCAGTGCAGACAGAGCCACCGGGGAGCTGTTTTTT.

The V gene is TRBV24-1, the J gene TRBJ2-3; 12 bases are a match to TRBD2. In germline, CDR1 is KGHDR, CDR2 SFDVKD. Unmatched junction bases numbered 5, after V lost 4 bases and J lost 4 bases. This CDR3 comprises 16 residues. The CDR3 loop is CATSDRLAGDPDTQYF. As DNA, the CDR3 is TGTGCCACCAGTGACAGACTAGCGGGAGATCCAGATACGCAGTATTTT.

The chain links TRBV5-6 to TRBJ2-1; 8 bases fit TRBD1. Trimming took 2 bases from V and 8 from J; bases not matched to a gene: 0. CDR1 and CDR2 (germline): SGHDT, YYEEEE. This CDR3 has 12 amino acids. CDR3 loop: CASSLQGDEQFF. CDR3 nucleotide sequence: TGTGCCAGCAGCTTACAGGGGGATGAGCAGTTCTTC.

This clone was detected ten times or more. The rearrangement joins TRBV7-2 to TRBJ1-1, with D maybe TRBD1 (5 bases). Germline V gene lookup returns CDR1 SGHTA and CDR2 FQGNSA. The CDR3 consists of 17 residues. V was cut by 4 bases and J by 0 bases, with 18 bases left in between. This CDR3 is CASSYGTGGDLNTEAFF. The CDR3 DNA sequence: TGTGCCAGCAGCTACGGGACCGGAGGGGACCTGAACACTGAAGCTTTCTTT.

This sequence joins TRBV6-2 or TRBV6-3 and TRBJ2-3; maybe TRBD1 (6 bases). CDR3 length equals 14 residues. Germline values: CDR1 MNHEY, CDR2 SVGEGT. Between the trimmed V and J ends, which lost 6 bases and 5 bases, there was a span of 15 bases. CDR3 DNA: TGTGCCAGCAGCAACAGGGTTACGGGAGATACGCAGTATTTT. Amino acid sequence: CASSNRVTGDTQYF.

The genes are TRBV28 and TRBJ1-2, with TRBD1 identical over 10 bases. Germline CDR1 is MDHEN and CDR2 is SYDVKM. The CDR3 is 14 amino acids. V was pared by 6 bases and J by 6 bases, with 7 bases of the junction left unmatched. CDR3 nucleotide sequence: TGTGCCAGCAGAGCCCCGGGACAGGGGAATGGCTACACCTTC. The encoded protein is CASRAPGQGNGYTF.